Ten or more counts support the clone carrying this T cell receptor beta chain. Its antigen is currently unknown. This sample stems from a study of neurological immune-mediated disorders. General study results and limits: Patients with HTLV-1-associated myelopathy showed the most TCR clonal expansion. Those with multiple sclerosis showed the least, falling below healthy controls. The multiple sclerosis repertoire cluster had no association with any clinical or MRI feature.

V lost 3 bases and J 6 bases, leaving 15 bases between the germline ends. The CDR3 has 15 residues. Germline V CDR1 and CDR2: ENHRY, SYGVKD. The study built unsorted libraries from 2 million PBMCs kept at -80 C. MiXCR, applied by TCRdb to the 5' RACE reads, yields one record per CDR3 protein. The sample shows about 32,000 distinct CDR3 sequences, 3% to 4% of them seen only once. This chain links TRBV10-3 with TRBJ2-1, with D perhaps assigned TRBD1 or TRBD2 (5 bases each). The sequence derives from a man aged 25-45 years with multiple sclerosis. What was sequenced was PBMCs. The CDR3 DNA is TGTGCCATCAGTGAAGGGACCCCATCACGCAATGAGCAGTTCTTC. As protein: CAISEGTPSRNEQFF.